The 6 T cell receptor beta chains presented below share a single source sample, sequenced in a study of T cells in tuberculosis. Sequenced by immunoSEQ multiplex PCR; TCRdb stores in-frame clones only, minus some. Here the sample spans over 35,000 clones, 95% being singletons. What was sequenced was PBMCs. Receptors originate from a donor aged 10 to 29 with latent tuberculosis or without tuberculosis infection.

This rearrangement joins TRBV25-1 to TRBJ2-4; a weak D match, TRBD2 (6 bases). The V end was cut by 2 bases, the J end by 1 base, with 15 bases between. This CDR3 is 17 amino acids long. Germline V gene sequence: CDR1 MGHDK, CDR2 SYGVNS. The CDR3 nucleotides are TGTGCCAGCAGTGAACAACGGGCGGGGAACGCCAAAAACATTCAGTACTTC. As protein: CASSEQRAGNAKNIQYF.

The CDR3 coding sequence is TGTGCCAGCAGCTTTGTGGGCAACTCTGGGGCCAACGTCCTGACTTTC. The encoded protein is CASSFVGNSGANVLTF. The rearrangement uses TRBV5-6 and TRBJ2-6; D is undetermined. Germline V gene data show CDR1 as SGHDT and CDR2 as YYEEEE. V gave up 2 bases and J gave up 0 bases, with 9 bases separating them. CDR3 length: 16 amino acids.

The table lists this clone with a count of one. The chain couples TRBV28 to TRBJ1-2, with D unresolved. Deletions cut 2 bases from V and 8 bases from J, with 9 bases between. From germline, CDR1 is MDHEN and CDR2 SYDVKM. The CDR3 spans 12 residues. This CDR3 is CASSLPGNGYTF. The CDR3 DNA is TGTGCCAGCAGTTTACCCGGGAACGGCTACACCTTC.

The rearrangement joins TRBV27 to TRBJ1-1, with a possible D match to TRBD1 (6 bases). The V end lost 5 bases, the J end lost 3 bases, and 13 bases lay between the germline ends. The germline V gene encodes CDR1 MNHEY and CDR2 SMNVEV (reference sequence). The CDR3 sequence is 14 residues long. CDR3 in amino acids: CASSPRGDDTEAFF. CDR3 coding DNA: TGTGCCAGCAGTCCCAGGGGTGATGACACTGAAGCTTTCTTT.

V gene TRBV29-1 combines with J gene TRBJ1-6; D not resolved. This CDR3 region has 15 residues. Trimming left V 5 bases short and J 7 bases short, with 18 bases between. The germline CDR1 and CDR2 sequences are SQVTM and ANQGSEA. The CDR3, as DNA: TGCAGCGTTTGGGAGTTGGGTGGCCGAAATTCACCCCTCCACTTT. This gives the protein CSVWELGGRNSPLHF.

The rearrangement uses TRBV2 and TRBJ1-1, with D possibly being TRBD1 (5 bases). The CDR3 is 13 residues long. Germline loops: CDR1 SNHLY, CDR2 FYNNEI. Trimming removed 4 bases at V and 5 bases at J, with 11 bases between. CDR3 protein: CASSGQLITEAFF. The CDR3 nucleotides read TGTGCCAGCAGTGGACAGTTGATAACTGAAGCTTTCTTT.